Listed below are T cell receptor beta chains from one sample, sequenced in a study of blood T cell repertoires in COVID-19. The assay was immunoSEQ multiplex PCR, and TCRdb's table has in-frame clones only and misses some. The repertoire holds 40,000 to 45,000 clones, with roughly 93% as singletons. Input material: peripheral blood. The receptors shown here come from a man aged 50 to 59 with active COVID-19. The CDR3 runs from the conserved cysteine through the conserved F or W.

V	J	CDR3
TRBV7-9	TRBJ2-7	CASSLNREGYEQYF
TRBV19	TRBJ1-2	CASSTPGTGGIDGYTF
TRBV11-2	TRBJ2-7	CASRSGEGTGVYEQYF
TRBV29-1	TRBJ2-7	CSVETSYEQYF
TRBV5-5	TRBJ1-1	CASRPGQSETQAFF
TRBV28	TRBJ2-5	CASGNGGQETQYF
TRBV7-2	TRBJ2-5	CASSRTGGETQYF
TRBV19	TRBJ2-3	CASRGQASTDTQYF
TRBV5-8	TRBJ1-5	CASSLARNRVGQPQHF
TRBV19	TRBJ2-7	CASSRDSFSYEQYF
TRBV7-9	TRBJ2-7	CASSSVRDRSYEQYF
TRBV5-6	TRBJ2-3	CASSLLDRGTDTQYF
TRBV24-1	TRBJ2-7	CATSDGRANRDEQYF
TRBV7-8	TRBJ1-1	CASSLSGQLNTEAFF
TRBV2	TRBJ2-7	CASRLRNEQYF
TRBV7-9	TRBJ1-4	CASSLRGFGEKLFF
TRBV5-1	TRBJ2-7	CASSLGASGSYEQYF